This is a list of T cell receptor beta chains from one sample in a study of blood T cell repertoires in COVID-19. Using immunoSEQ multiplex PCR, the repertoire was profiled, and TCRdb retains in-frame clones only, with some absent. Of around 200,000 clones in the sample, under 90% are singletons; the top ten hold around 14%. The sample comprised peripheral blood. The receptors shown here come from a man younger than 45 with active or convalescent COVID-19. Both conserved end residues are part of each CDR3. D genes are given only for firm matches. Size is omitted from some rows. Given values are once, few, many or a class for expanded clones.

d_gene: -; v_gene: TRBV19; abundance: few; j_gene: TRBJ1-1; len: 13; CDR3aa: CASTIQQGAEAFF; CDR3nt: TGTGCCAGTACTATACAACAGGGCGCTGAAGCTTTCTTT
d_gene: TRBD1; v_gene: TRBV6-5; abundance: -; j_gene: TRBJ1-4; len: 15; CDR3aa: CASRSTGEGSEKLFF; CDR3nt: TGTGCCAGCAGGTCTACAGGGGAAGGAAGTGAAAAACTGTTTTTT
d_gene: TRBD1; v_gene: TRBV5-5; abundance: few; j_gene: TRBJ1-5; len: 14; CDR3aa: CASSRTGFDQPQHF; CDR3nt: TGTGCCAGCAGCCGGACAGGGTTCGATCAGCCCCAGCATTTT
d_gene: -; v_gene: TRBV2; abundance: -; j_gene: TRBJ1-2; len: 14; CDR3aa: CASTRQDPTYGYTF; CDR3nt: TGTGCCAGCACCCGACAGGATCCAACCTATGGCTACACCTTC
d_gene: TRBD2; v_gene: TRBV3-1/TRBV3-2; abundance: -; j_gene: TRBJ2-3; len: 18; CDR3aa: CASSLGKTSGGSTDTQYF; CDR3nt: TGTGCCAGCAGCCTCGGGAAGACTAGCGGGGGTAGCACAGATACGCAGTATTTT
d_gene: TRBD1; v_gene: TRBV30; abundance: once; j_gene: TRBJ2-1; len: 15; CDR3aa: CAWNQGQGLTNEQFF; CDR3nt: TGTGCCTGGAATCAAGGACAGGGGCTTACCAATGAGCAGTTCTTC
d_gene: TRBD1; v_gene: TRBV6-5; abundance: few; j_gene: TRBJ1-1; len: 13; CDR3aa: CASSPIRDSEAFF; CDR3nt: TGTGCCAGCAGTCCAATAAGGGACAGTGAAGCTTTCTTT
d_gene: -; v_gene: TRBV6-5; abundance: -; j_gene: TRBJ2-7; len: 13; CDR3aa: CASSSDTRYEQYF; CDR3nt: TGTGCCAGCAGTTCGGACACCCGTTACGAGCAGTACTTC
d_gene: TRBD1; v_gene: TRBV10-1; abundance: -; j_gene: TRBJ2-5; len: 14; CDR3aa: CASSEGTAQETQYF; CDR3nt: TGCGCCAGCAGTGAGGGGACAGCCCAAGAGACCCAGTACTTC
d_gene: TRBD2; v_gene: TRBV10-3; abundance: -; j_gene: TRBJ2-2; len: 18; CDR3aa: CAISESGTSASNTGELFF; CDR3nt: TGTGCCATCAGTGAGTCAGGGACTAGCGCTTCGAACACCGGGGAGCTGTTTTTT
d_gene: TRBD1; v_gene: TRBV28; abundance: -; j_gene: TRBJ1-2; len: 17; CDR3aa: CASSPYGGQGQDYGYTF; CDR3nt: TGTGCCAGCAGTCCGTACGGAGGACAGGGTCAGGACTATGGCTACACCTTC
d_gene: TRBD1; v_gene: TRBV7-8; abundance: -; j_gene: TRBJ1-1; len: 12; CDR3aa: CASSLGQGGAFF; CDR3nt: TGTGCCAGCAGCCTCGGACAGGGCGGAGCTTTCTTT
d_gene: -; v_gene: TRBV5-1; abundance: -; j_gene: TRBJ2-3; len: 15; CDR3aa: CASSPFGRGTDTQYF; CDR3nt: TGCGCCAGCAGCCCGTTCGGCAGGGGCACAGATACGCAGTATTTT
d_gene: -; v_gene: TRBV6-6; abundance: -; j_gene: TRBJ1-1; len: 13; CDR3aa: CASTEGGSTEAFF; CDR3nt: TGTGCCAGCACCGAAGGGGGTAGCACTGAAGCTTTCTTT
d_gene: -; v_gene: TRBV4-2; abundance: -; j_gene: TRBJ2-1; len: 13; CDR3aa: CASSQDPGNEQFF; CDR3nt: TGTGCCAGCAGCCAAGATCCGGGCAATGAGCAGTTCTTC
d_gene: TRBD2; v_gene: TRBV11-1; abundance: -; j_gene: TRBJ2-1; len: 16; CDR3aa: CASSLGTSGGANEQFF; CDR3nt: TGTGCCAGCAGCTTAGGGACTAGCGGGGGGGCCAATGAGCAGTTCTTC
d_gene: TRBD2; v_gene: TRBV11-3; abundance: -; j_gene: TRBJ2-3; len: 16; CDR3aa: CASRGLAGGSTDTQYF; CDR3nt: TGTGCCAGCAGAGGACTAGCGGGAGGCAGCACAGATACGCAGTATTTT
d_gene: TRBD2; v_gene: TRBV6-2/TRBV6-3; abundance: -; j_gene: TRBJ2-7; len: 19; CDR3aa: CASSDPGLAGAIGIYEQYF; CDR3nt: TGTGCCAGCAGTGATCCGGGACTAGCGGGAGCTATTGGGATCTACGAGCAGTACTTC
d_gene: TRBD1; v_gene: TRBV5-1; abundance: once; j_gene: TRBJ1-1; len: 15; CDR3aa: CASSLATRTGTEAFF; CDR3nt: TGCGCCAGCAGCTTGGCGACAAGGACAGGAACTGAAGCTTTCTTT
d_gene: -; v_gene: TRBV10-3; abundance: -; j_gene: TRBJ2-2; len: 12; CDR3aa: CAIRQGDGELFF; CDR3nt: TGTGCCATCAGACAGGGAGATGGGGAGCTGTTTTTT
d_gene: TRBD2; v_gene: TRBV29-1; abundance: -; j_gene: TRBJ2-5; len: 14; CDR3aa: CSVGGLAGVETQYF; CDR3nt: TGCAGCGTTGGTGGACTAGCGGGAGTAGAGACCCAGTACTTC
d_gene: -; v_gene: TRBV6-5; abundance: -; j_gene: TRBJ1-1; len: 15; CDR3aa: CASSLSEGMNTEAFF; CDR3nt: TGTGCCAGCAGTTTATCGGAGGGGATGAACACTGAAGCTTTCTTT
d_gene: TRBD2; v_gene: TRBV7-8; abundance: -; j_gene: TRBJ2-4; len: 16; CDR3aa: CASSLGTSGGVRIQYF; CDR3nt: TGTGCCAGCAGCTTAGGGACTAGCGGGGGCGTGCGGATTCAGTACTTC
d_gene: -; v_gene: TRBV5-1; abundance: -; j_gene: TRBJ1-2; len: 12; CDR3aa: CASSSEAYGYTF; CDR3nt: TGCGCCAGCAGCTCCGAGGCCTATGGCTACACCTTC
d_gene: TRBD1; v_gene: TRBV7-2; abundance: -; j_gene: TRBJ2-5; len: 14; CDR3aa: CASSSSGGRETQYF; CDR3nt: TGTGCCAGCAGCTCTTCAGGGGGACGGGAGACCCAGTACTTC
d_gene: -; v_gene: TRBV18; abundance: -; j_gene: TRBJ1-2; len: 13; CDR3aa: CASSPMSSYGYTF; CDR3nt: TGTGCCAGCTCTCCCATGAGTTCCTATGGCTACACCTTC
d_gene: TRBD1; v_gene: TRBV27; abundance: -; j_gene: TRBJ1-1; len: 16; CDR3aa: CASSLRPGTGGKEAFF; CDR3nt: TGTGCCAGCAGTCTGAGACCCGGGACAGGGGGAAAGGAAGCTTTCTTT
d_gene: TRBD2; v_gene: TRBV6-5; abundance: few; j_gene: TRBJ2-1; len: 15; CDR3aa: CATSETSGNYNEQFF; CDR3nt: TGTGCCACCTCCGAAACTAGCGGGAACTACAATGAGCAGTTCTTC
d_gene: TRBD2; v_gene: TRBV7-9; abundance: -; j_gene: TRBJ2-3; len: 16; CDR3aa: CASSPGLAGGQYTQYF; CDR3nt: TGTGCCAGCAGCCCCGGACTAGCGGGGGGGCAATATACGCAGTATTTT
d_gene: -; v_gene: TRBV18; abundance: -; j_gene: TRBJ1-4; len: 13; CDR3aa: CASSPRDNEKLFF; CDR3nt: TGTGCCAGCTCACCACGCGATAATGAAAAACTGTTTTTT
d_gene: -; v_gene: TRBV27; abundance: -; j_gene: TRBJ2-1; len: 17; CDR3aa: CASSPRLVAELYNEQFF; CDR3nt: TGTGCCAGCAGTCCACGGCTAGTGGCGGAACTCTACAATGAGCAGTTCTTC
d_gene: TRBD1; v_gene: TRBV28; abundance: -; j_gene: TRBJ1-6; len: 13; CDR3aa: CATLDRGDSPLHF; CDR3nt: TGTGCCACCCTGGACAGGGGGGATTCACCCCTCCACTTT
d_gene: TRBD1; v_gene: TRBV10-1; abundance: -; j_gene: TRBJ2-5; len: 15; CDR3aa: CASSLGRGLGETQYF; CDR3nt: TGCGCCAGCAGCCTGGGCAGGGGGCTTGGGGAGACCCAGTACTTC
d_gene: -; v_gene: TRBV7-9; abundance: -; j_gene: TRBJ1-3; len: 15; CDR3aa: CASSLQGTAGNTIYF; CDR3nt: TGTGCCAGCAGCTTACAGGGTACGGCTGGAAACACCATATATTTT
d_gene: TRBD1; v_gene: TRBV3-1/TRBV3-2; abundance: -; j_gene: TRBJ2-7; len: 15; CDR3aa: CASSQGGQGAREQYF; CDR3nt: TGTGCCAGCAGCCAAGGGGGACAGGGGGCGCGAGAGCAGTACTTC
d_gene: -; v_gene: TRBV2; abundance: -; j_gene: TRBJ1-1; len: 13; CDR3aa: CASSPGANTEAFF; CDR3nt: TGTGCCAGCTCCCCAGGCGCCAACACTGAAGCTTTCTTT
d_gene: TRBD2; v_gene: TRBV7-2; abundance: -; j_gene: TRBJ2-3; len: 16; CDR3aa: CASSSSIFGGRDTQYF; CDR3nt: TGTGCCAGCAGCTCCTCCATTTTCGGGGGGAGGGATACGCAGTATTTT
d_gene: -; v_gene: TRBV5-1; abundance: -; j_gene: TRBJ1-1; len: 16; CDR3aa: CASSPLQGSMNTEAFF; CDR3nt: TGCGCCAGCAGCCCGCTGCAGGGGTCCATGAACACTGAAGCTTTCTTT
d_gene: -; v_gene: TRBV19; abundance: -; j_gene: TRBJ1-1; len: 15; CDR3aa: CASSIDGGSNTEAFF; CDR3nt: TGTGCCAGTAGTATAGACGGAGGGAGCAACACTGAAGCTTTCTTT
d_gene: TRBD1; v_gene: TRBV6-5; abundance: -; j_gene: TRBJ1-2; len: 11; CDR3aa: CASGQGYGYTF; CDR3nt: TGTGCCAGCGGACAGGGGTATGGCTACACCTTC
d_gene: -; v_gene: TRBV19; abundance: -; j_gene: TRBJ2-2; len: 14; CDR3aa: CASSIDPGTGELFF; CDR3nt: TGTGCCAGTAGTATAGATCCAGGGACCGGGGAGCTGTTTTTT
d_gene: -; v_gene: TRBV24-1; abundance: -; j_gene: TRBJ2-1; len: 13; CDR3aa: CATSALDGNEQFF; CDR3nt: TGTGCCACCAGTGCACTAGACGGCAATGAGCAGTTCTTC
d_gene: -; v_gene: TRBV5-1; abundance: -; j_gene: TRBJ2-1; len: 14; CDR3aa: CASRTTTGKGEQFF; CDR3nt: TGCGCCAGCAGAACAACCACAGGGAAGGGTGAGCAGTTCTTC
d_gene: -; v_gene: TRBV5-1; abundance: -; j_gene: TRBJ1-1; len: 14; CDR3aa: CASSLESVRTEAFF; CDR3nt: TGCGCCAGCAGCTTGGAGAGCGTCCGGACTGAAGCTTTCTTT
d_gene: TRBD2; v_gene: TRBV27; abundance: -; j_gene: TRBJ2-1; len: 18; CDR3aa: CASSLFGAGGGSYNEQFF; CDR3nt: TGTGCCAGCAGTTTATTTGGAGCGGGAGGTGGATCCTACAATGAGCAGTTCTTC